This T cell receptor beta chain comes out of a study of cytomegalovirus exposure and HLA in healthy donors. Assay: immunoSEQ multiplex PCR; the TCRdb copy retains only in-frame clones and omits some. The repertoire holds tens of thousands of clones, with about 96% as singletons. Germline V gene data show CDR1 as MNHEY and CDR2 as SVGAGI. V was clipped by 0 bases and J by 3 bases; unmatched bases: 4. The CDR3 has 16 residues. Findings of the study overall: CMV antigen specificity of a few CMV-associated chains was confirmed in vitro. Most TCR sequences proved rare, with some public TCRs found in many donors.

As regards this clone: Its antigen is unidentified.

Sequenced sample: PBMCs. V usage is TRBV6-5 and J usage is TRBJ2-1, with TRBD2 identical over 8 bases. This clonotype was obtained from a man between 18 and 29 years old in good health and CMV-seronegative. DNA for the CDR3: TGTGCCAGCAGTTACTCCAGCGGGAGTATCTACAATGAGCAGTTCTTC. It yields the protein CASSYSSGSIYNEQFF.